The clone carrying this TCR beta chain occurred a few times. Its antigen is unidentified. 13 Jbeta primers and 60 Vbeta primers were used for the PCR. The repertoire was sequenced with immunoSEQ multiplex PCR; TCRdb's copy has only in-frame clones and lacks some. The table shows hundreds of thousands of clones, with 70% to 85% occurring only once. This record belongs to a study of cytomegalovirus exposure and HLA in healthy donors. Points from the study as a whole: A few V segments could not be told apart, such as TRBV6-2 and TRBV6-3, and were left out. Within the data, a cluster of highly shared sequence variants was likely a sequencing artifact.

When sampled, the donors appeared nominally healthy, though they likely had unrecorded immune exposures. Trimming removed 0 bases at V and 5 bases at J, with 10 bases between. CDR3 length: 14 residues. Germline-derived CDR1 and CDR2 are ENHRY and SYGVKD. The sequence came from a male donor in good health and CMV-seronegative. The rearrangement joins TRBV10-3 to TRBJ2-5; D gene ambiguous. Sequenced input: PBMCs. The CDR3 nucleotides are TGTGCCATCAGTGAGTCGATAGTACTGGAGACCCAGTACTTC. This gives the protein CAISESIVLETQYF.